The 17 T cell receptor beta chains given below trace back to one sample, sequenced in a study of cytomegalovirus exposure and HLA in healthy donors. Use of 60 Vbeta and 13 Jbeta primers characterized the PCR. The table came from immunoSEQ multiplex PCR; TCRdb's copy has only in-frame clones and leaves some out. This table has roughly 92,000 clones, about 80% appearing once. Input material: PBMCs. The receptors derive from a woman between 50 and 59 years old in good health and CMV-seropositive.

Turning to this clone: Different DNA sequences within this sample yield the same CDR3. The rearrangement uses TRBV6-1 and TRBJ1-6, with D possibly being TRBD1 (5 bases). V was clipped by 0 bases and J by 10 bases, with 7 bases between them. Germline V CDR1 and CDR2: MNHNS, SASEGT. The CDR3 runs 13 residues. CDR3 region: CASSEARGSPLHF. The CDR3 bases are TGTGCCAGCAGTGAAGCCCGGGGGTCACCCCTCCACTTT.

The rearrangement joins TRBV11-3 to TRBJ2-1; D is ambiguous. The V end lost 5 bases, the J end lost 0 bases, and 14 bases lay between the germline ends. CDR3 length: 16 residues. Germline V gene data show CDR1 as SGHNT and CDR2 as YENEEA. CDR3 sequence reads: CASSLNPVSSYNEQFF. CDR3 sequence (DNA): TGTGCCAGCAGCCTAAACCCGGTGAGCTCCTACAATGAGCAGTTCTTC.

The V call is TRBV2, the J call TRBJ2-2, with 9 bases that match TRBD1. V lost 4 bases to trimming and J lost 7 bases; unmatched junction nucleotides: 4. The CDR3 sequence is 14 residues long. CDR1 and CDR2 (germline): SNHLY, FYNNEI. CDR3 sequence (DNA): TGTGCCAGCAGTGTACAGGGGGCCATCGGGGAGCTGTTTTTT. Its translation is CASSVQGAIGELFF.

Only one count was recorded for this clone. The V and J genes are TRBV2 and TRBJ2-1; 9 positions match TRBD1. From germline, CDR1 is SNHLY and CDR2 FYNNEI. The V and J ends lost 6 bases and 7 bases, in that order; junction bases with no gene match: 16. The CDR3 extends over 17 amino acids. CDR3 sequence: CASSHNDRGRSGNEQFF. The DNA for the CDR3 is TGTGCCAGCAGCCACAACGACAGGGGGAGATCTGGGAATGAGCAGTTCTTC.

In DNA, the CDR3 is TGTGCCAGCAGTTTGACAGGGGTTACAAACACCATATATTTT. Translating gives CASSLTGVTNTIYF. J is TRBJ1-3 and V is TRBV6-5; 8 bases are shared with TRBD1. With 4 bases clipped from V and 6 bases from J, the junction kept 5 bases outside the gene matches. Germline loops: CDR1 MNHEY, CDR2 SVGAGI. The CDR3 loop spans 14 amino acids.

The J gene is TRBJ1-1, the V gene TRBV21-1; TRBD1 is the table's D call, not checked against the DNA. TRBV21-1 is marked as a pseudogene. The CDR3 spans 17 residues. The CDR3 nucleotides are TGTGCCAGCAGCAAAGAGAGGAGGGGGCGAGAGAACACTGAAGCTTTCTTT. Translation gives CASSKERRGRENTEAFF.

This chain uses TRBV14 with TRBJ1-3; D not resolved. Germline V gene data show CDR1 as SGHDN and CDR2 as FVKESK. V was cut by 8 bases and J by 0 bases, with 11 bases left in between. The CDR3 runs 14 residues. CDR3: CASRGDLSGNTIYF. CDR3 nucleotides: TGTGCCAGCCGCGGAGACCTCTCTGGAAACACCATATATTTT.

The genes are TRBV10-3 and TRBJ2-3, with D perhaps TRBD1 (7 bases). The CDR3 spans 14 residues. Germline V gene sequence: CDR1 ENHRY, CDR2 SYGVKD. V lost 2 bases, J lost 10 bases, and 16 bases lay in between. CDR3 amino acids: CAISESPGGPAQYF. The CDR3 DNA follows: TGTGCCATCAGTGAGAGCCCAGGGGGGCCGGCGCAGTATTTT.

V gene TRBV28 combines with J gene TRBJ2-1, with a weak D call TRBD2 (7 bases). Looked up from germline, CDR1 is MDHEN and CDR2 is SYDVKM. Trimming removed 2 bases at V and 9 bases at J, with 17 bases between. This CDR3 is built from 15 residues. CDR3 region: CASSLGGGRFSEQFF. DNA for the CDR3: TGTGCCAGCAGTTTAGGGGGGGGCCGGTTTAGTGAGCAGTTCTTC. The full variable domain, with the rest looked up from reference TRBV28 and TRBJ2-1, is DVKVTQSSRYLVKRTGEKVFLECVQDMDHENMFWYRQDPGLGLRLIYFSYDVKMKEKGDIPEGYSVSREKKERFSLILESASTNQTSMYLCASSLGGGRFSEQFFGPGTRLTVL.

The rearrangement uses TRBV7-3 and TRBJ2-2; 12 nucleotides align to TRBD2. This CDR3 is built from 16 residues. Germline V gene sequence: CDR1 SGHTA, CDR2 FQGTGA. Trimming cost V 6 bases and J 5 bases; bases outside gene matches: 7. The CDR3 sequence is CASSRLAGDPTGELFF. The DNA of the CDR3 is TGTGCCAGCAGTCGACTAGCGGGAGATCCAACCGGGGAGCTGTTTTTT.

The chain is built from TRBV11-3 and TRBJ1-2; 7 bases are shared with TRBD1. The CDR3 is made up of 12 amino acids. Germline V gene sequence: CDR1 SGHNT, CDR2 YENEEA. J gave up 7 bases and V 4 bases, and 3 bases lay outside the gene matches. The CDR3: CASSSNRGGYTF. The DNA of the CDR3 is TGTGCCAGCAGCTCGAACAGGGGTGGCTACACCTTC.

The V and J genes are TRBV15 and TRBJ2-1, with D possibly matching TRBD1 (5 bases). The V gene lost 8 bases and the J gene lost 2 bases, with 13 bases spanning the gap. Germline V CDR1 and CDR2: LNHNV, YYDKDF (reference sequence). The CDR3 runs to 14 residues. This CDR3 is CATEGQGPYNEQFF. CDR3 sequence (DNA): TGTGCCACCGAAGGACAAGGTCCCTACAATGAGCAGTTCTTC. The full variable domain, its missing parts supplied by reference TRBV15 and TRBJ2-1, is DAMVIQNPRYQVTQFGKPVTLSCSQTLNHNVMYWYQQKSSQAPKLLFHYYDKDFNNEADTPDNFQSRRPNTSFCFLDIRSPGLGDTAMYLCATEGQGPYNEQFFGPGTRLTVL.

The V gene is TRBV7-9, the J gene TRBJ1-3; 7 bases align to TRBD1. The junction had 11 bases not matched to a gene; V was cut back by 5 bases and J by 4 bases. The CDR3 has 16 amino acids. Germline CDR1 is SEHNR and CDR2 is FQNEAQ (reference sequence). This CDR3 is CASSPPGQRVGNTIYF. CDR3 DNA: TGTGCCAGCAGCCCTCCGGGACAGAGGGTGGGAAACACCATATATTTT. The full variable domain, with the rest looked up from reference TRBV7-9 and TRBJ1-3, is DTGVSQNPRHKITKRGQNVTFRCDPISEHNRLYWYRQTLGQGPEFLTYFQNEAQLEKSRLLSDRFSAERPKGSFSTLEIQRTEQGDSAMYLCASSPPGQRVGNTIYFGEGSWLTVV.

The chain combines TRBV7-9 with TRBJ1-3; D uncertain. CDR1 SEHNR and CDR2 FQNEAQ come from the germline V gene (reference sequence). Trimming stripped 2 bases from V and 0 bases from J, with 11 bases between. CDR3 size: 16 residues. CDR3 in amino acids: CASSLWRASSGNTIYF. The CDR3 bases are TGTGCCAGCAGCTTATGGAGGGCATCCTCTGGAAACACCATATATTTT. The whole variable domain, filled in from reference TRBV7-9 and TRBJ1-3, reads DTGVSQNPRHKITKRGQNVTFRCDPISEHNRLYWYRQTLGQGPEFLTYFQNEAQLEKSRLLSDRFSAERPKGSFSTLEIQRTEQGDSAMYLCASSLWRASSGNTIYFGEGSWLTVV.

Written as DNA, the CDR3 is TGTGCCAGCAGCCCGGACAGCGACTATGGCTACACCTTC. It translates to CASSPDSDYGYTF. The V call is TRBV11-3, the J call TRBJ1-2; the D gene is possibly TRBD1 (6 bases). Trimming took 5 bases from V and 3 from J, leaving 10 bases between them. This CDR3 region has 13 residues. The V gene's germline CDR1 is SGHNT and CDR2 YENEEA.

J is TRBJ2-5 and V is TRBV7-9; 9 bases match TRBD2. Germline V CDR1 and CDR2: SEHNR, FQNEAQ (reference sequence). V shed 1 base, J shed 5 bases, and the junction held 11 bases outside the gene matches. The CDR3 runs 17 residues. DNA of the CDR3: TGTGCCAGCAGCTTAGGCCTCGGCGGGGGGGCCAGGGAGACCCAGTACTTC. Its translation is CASSLGLGGGARETQYF. Together with reference TRBV7-9 and TRBJ2-5, the CDR3 gives the full variable domain: DTGVSQNPRHKITKRGQNVTFRCDPISEHNRLYWYRQTLGQGPEFLTYFQNEAQLEKSRLLSDRFSAERPKGSFSTLEIQRTEQGDSAMYLCASSLGLGGGARETQYFGPGTRLLVL.

CDR3 protein: CASSLSGAQRVETQYF. The DNA of the CDR3 is TGTGCCAGCAGTTTATCGGGGGCCCAGAGGGTGGAGACCCAGTACTTC. V gene TRBV27 combines with J gene TRBJ2-5; tentatively, D is TRBD1 (6 bases). Germline CDR1 is MNHEY and CDR2 is SMNVEV (reference sequence). The V end lost 0 bases, the J end lost 5 bases, and 16 bases lay between the germline ends. The CDR3 loop spans 16 amino acids.